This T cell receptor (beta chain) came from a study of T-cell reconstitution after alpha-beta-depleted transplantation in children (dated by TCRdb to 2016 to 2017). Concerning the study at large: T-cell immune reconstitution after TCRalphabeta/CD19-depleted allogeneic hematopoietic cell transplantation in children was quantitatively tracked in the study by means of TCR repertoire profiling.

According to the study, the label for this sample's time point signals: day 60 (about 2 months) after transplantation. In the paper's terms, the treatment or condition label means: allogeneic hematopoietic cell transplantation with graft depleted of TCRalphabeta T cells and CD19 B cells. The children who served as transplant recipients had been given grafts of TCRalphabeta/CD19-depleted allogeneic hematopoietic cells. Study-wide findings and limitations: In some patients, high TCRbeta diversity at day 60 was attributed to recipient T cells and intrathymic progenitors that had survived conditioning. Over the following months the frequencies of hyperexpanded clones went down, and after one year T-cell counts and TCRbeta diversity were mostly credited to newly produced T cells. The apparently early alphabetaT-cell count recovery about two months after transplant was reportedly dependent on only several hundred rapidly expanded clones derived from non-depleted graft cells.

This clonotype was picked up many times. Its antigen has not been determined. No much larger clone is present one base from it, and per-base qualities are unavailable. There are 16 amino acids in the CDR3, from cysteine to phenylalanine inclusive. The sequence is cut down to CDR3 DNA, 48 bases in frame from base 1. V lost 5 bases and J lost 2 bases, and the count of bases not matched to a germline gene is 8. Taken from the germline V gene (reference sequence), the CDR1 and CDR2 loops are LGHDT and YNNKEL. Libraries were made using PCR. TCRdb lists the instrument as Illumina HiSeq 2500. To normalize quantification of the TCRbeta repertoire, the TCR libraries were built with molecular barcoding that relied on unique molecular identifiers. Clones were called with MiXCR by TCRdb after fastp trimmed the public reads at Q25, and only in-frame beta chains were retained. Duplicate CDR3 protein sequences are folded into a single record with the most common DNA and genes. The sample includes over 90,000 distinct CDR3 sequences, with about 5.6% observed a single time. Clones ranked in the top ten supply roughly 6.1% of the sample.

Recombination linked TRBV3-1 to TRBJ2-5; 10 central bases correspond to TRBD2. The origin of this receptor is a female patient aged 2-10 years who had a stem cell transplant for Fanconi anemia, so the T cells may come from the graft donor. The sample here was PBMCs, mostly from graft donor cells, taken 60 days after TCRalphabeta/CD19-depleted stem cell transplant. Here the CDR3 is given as CASSSKGLALQETQYF. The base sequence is TGTGCCAGCAGCTCTAAGGGACTAGCGCTACAAGAGACCCAGTACTTC.